The present T cell receptor beta chain was sequenced within a study of liver allograft versus peripheral blood T cells. Study at large: The authors compared T cell receptor repertoires in transplanted livers with recipients' peripheral blood repertoires. Study outcomes and limitations: Peripheral blood T cell receptor repertoires reportedly differed from those found within liver allografts.

Germline values: CDR1 MNHEY, CDR2 SVGEGT. The CDR3 contains 17 residues. With 2 bases removed from V and 4 bases from J, the gap between germline ends came to 20 bases. TCRdb recomputed calls from the reads with MiXCR, one row per CDR3 protein. The sample lists some 3,700 distinct CDR3 sequences; approximately 15% were seen once. This clonotype is categorized as medium-sized (0.01 to 0.1%). What it binds is unknown. This TCR came from a human patient who had a liver transplant. Some T cells may arise from the graft donor. The rearrangement uses TRBV6-2 or TRBV6-3 and TRBJ1-1; TRBD1 is a possible D gene (5 bases). The CDR3 is CASSYRNPGPRATEAFF. The CDR3 DNA is TGTGCCAGCAGTTACAGGAACCCGGGACCGAGGGCCACTGAAGCTTTCTTT.